A selection of T cell receptor beta chains follows, all from one sample in a study of shared clonotypes between healthy human individuals. Some clones are missing from TCRdb's copy, which holds only in-frame ones; the method was immunoSEQ multiplex PCR. The sample shows hundreds of thousands of clones, approximately 79% of them seen only once. The specimen was memory CD4+ T cells sorted from blood. The receptors here all came from a man aged 25-45 years in good health. The CDR3 runs from the conserved cysteine through the conserved F or W. A D gene is named only where the DNA matches it firmly. Not all rows give a size; the values are once, few, many and, for expanded clones, a class.

D | size | J | V | CDR3 | DNA
TRBD1 | NA | TRBJ2-1 | TRBV10-1 | CASSESIGGRGAYNEQFF | TGCGCCAGCAGTGAGTCTATAGGGGGCAGGGGAGCCTACAATGAGCAGTTCTTC
TRBD1 | few | TRBJ1-2 | TRBV5-8 | CASSLEGQGVGGYTF | TGTGCCAGCAGCTTGGAGGGACAGGGCGTCGGCGGCTACACCTTC
TRBD2 | NA | TRBJ2-7 | TRBV7-2 | CASSRGFRGRARSYEQYF | TGTGCCAGCAGCCGCGGTTTCCGGGGGAGGGCCAGGTCCTACGAGCAGTACTTC
TRBD2 | NA | TRBJ2-1 | TRBV27 | CASRIGGGPYEQFF | TGTGCCAGCAGGATAGGCGGGGGGCCTTATGAGCAGTTCTTC
TRBD2 | NA | TRBJ2-1 | TRBV7-6 | CASSSTAGGPSNEQFF | TGTGCCAGCAGCTCAACAGCGGGAGGGCCTTCGAATGAGCAGTTCTTC
NA | once | TRBJ2-4 | TRBV5-6 | CASSLVGLAKNIQYF | TGTGCCAGCAGCTTGGTCGGGCTAGCCAAAAACATTCAGTACTTC
TRBD2 | NA | TRBJ2-7 | TRBV10-2 | CASRAGGYEQYF | TGCGCCAGCAGGGCGGGGGGCTACGAGCAGTACTTC
NA | NA | TRBJ1-2 | TRBV4-1 | CASSQSGLGGDYGYTF | TGCGCCAGCAGCCAATCTGGGCTCGGGGGAGACTATGGCTACACCTTC
NA | NA | TRBJ1-4 | TRBV5-8 | CASSRGRIATNEKLFF | TGTGCCAGCAGCAGGGGGAGGATCGCAACTAATGAAAAACTGTTTTTT
TRBD2 | NA | TRBJ2-1 | TRBV10-3 | CAISISGRAGEQFF | TGTGCCATCAGTATTAGCGGGAGGGCCGGGGAGCAGTTCTTC
TRBD1 | NA | TRBJ2-1 | TRBV19 | CASSRRTGGYNEQFF | TGTGCCAGTAGTCGACGGACAGGGGGATACAATGAGCAGTTCTTC
NA | NA | TRBJ2-1 | TRBV28 | CASSFLDEQFF | TGTGCCAGCAGTTTTCTAGATGAGCAGTTCTTC
TRBD2 | NA | TRBJ2-1 | TRBV7-6 | CASSQGREVGNEQFF | TGTGCCAGCAGCCAAGGGAGGGAGGTCGGCAATGAGCAGTTCTTC
TRBD2 | NA | TRBJ2-2 | TRBV5-1 | CASSQKAGGTGELFF | TGCGCCAGCAGCCAGAAAGCGGGAGGCACCGGGGAGCTGTTTTTT
NA | few | TRBJ1-1 | TRBV5-1 | CASSRMGLGMNTEAFF | TGCGCCAGCAGCCGAATGGGTCTGGGGATGAACACTGAAGCTTTCTTT
NA | NA | TRBJ2-1 | TRBV5-1 | CASSEAVQNEQFF | TGCGCCAGCAGCGAGGCAGTCCAGAATGAGCAGTTCTTC
TRBD1 | NA | TRBJ2-5 | TRBV2 | CASRTGTAGETQYF | TGTGCCAGCAGGACAGGGACCGCGGGTGAGACCCAGTACTTC
TRBD1 | NA | TRBJ2-5 | TRBV7-8 | CASSLVRGQGYRETQYF | TGTGCCAGCAGCTTAGTACGGGGACAGGGGTACCGAGAGACCCAGTACTTC
NA | once | TRBJ1-2 | TRBV5-5 | CASSLRTGNYGYTF | TGTGCCAGCAGCTTGAGAACAGGAAACTATGGCTACACCTTC
TRBD1 | NA | TRBJ1-4 | TRBV6-1 | CASTRTGVEEKLFF | TGTGCCAGCACCCGGACAGGGGTCGAGGAAAAACTGTTTTTT
NA | NA | TRBJ2-1 | TRBV30 | CAWSPVGPDNEQFF | TGTGCCTGGAGCCCAGTGGGGCCAGACAATGAGCAGTTCTTC
NA | NA | TRBJ2-2 | TRBV10-2 | CASGSQTNTGELFF | TGCGCCAGCGGGAGTCAGACGAACACCGGGGAGCTGTTTTTT
TRBD2 | NA | TRBJ2-5 | TRBV7-2 | CASSLGMRTSPGETQYF | TGTGCCAGCAGCTTAGGGATGAGGACTAGCCCGGGAGAGACCCAGTACTTC
NA | once | TRBJ1-2 | TRBV10-3 | CAISQGSGYTF | TGTGCCATCAGCCAGGGCTCTGGCTACACCTTC
TRBD1 | NA | TRBJ2-2 | TRBV25-1 | CASSALTGGNAGELFF | TGTGCCAGCAGTGCTCTGACAGGGGGCAATGCCGGGGAGCTGTTTTTT
TRBD1 | NA | TRBJ1-1 | TRBV30 | CAWSTGTGKTEAFF | TGTGCCTGGTCGACCGGGACAGGGAAGACTGAAGCTTTCTTT
NA | NA | TRBJ2-3 | TRBV5-1 | CASSLKVSTDTQYF | TGCGCCAGCAGCCTCAAGGTTTCCACAGATACGCAGTATTTT
NA | NA | TRBJ2-1 | TRBV2 | CASSEPKGSYNEQFF | TGTGCCAGCAGTGAACCTAAGGGCTCGTACAATGAGCAGTTCTTC
NA | NA | TRBJ1-4 | TRBV27 | CASSSSWGGEKLFF | TGTGCCAGCAGTTCGTCCTGGGGCGGTGAAAAACTGTTTTTT
NA | few | TRBJ2-5 | TRBV2 | CASSAGQQETQYF | TGTGCCAGCAGCGCAGGACAGCAAGAGACCCAGTACTTC
NA | NA | TRBJ2-7 | TRBV4-1 | CASSSQGLSSYEQYF | TGCGCCAGCAGTTCTCAGGGACTCTCCTCCTACGAGCAGTACTTC
NA | NA | TRBJ2-2 | TRBV5-8 | CASRLLRAGSGELFF | TGTGCCAGCAGACTCCTCAGGGCAGGGTCCGGGGAGCTGTTTTTT
NA | NA | TRBJ2-1 | TRBV2 | CASRRTDLYNEQFF | TGTGCCAGCCGGAGAACAGACCTCTACAATGAGCAGTTCTTC
TRBD1 | few | TRBJ2-2 | TRBV5-1 | CASRPTGAPAGGELFF | TGCGCCAGCCGCCCGACAGGGGCACCGGCAGGCGGGGAGCTGTTTTTT
NA | NA | TRBJ2-5 | TRBV9 | CASSVAGHTQETQYF | TGTGCCAGCAGCGTAGCCGGCCACACTCAAGAGACCCAGTACTTC
TRBD1 | NA | TRBJ2-7 | TRBV19 | CASSPWTGPTHEQYF | TGTGCCAGTAGTCCCTGGACAGGCCCCACCCACGAGCAGTACTTC
NA | NA | TRBJ2-2 | TRBV5-1 | CASTRVSGELFF | TGCGCCAGCACGAGGGTGTCCGGGGAGCTGTTTTTT
NA | few | TRBJ2-6 | TRBV7-9 | CASRRGGASSGANVLTF | TGTGCCAGCAGGCGAGGGGGAGCTTCCTCTGGGGCCAACGTCCTGACTTTC
NA | NA | TRBJ2-1 | TRBV5-4 | CASSPRQGTYNEQFF | TGTGCCAGCAGCCCAAGGCAGGGAACCTACAATGAGCAGTTCTTC
NA | NA | TRBJ1-5 | TRBV15 | CATSNPSGDQPQHF | TGTGCCACCAGTAACCCCTCGGGGGATCAGCCCCAGCATTTT
NA | once | TRBJ2-5 | TRBV10-3 | CAISDPIQETQYF | TGTGCCATCAGTGACCCTATCCAAGAGACCCAGTACTTC
NA | NA | TRBJ2-7 | TRBV6-5 | CASRASSSEQYF | TGTGCCAGCAGGGCTAGTTCCAGCGAGCAGTACTTC
NA | NA | TRBJ2-3 | TRBV9 | CASSKAGKDTQYF | TGTGCCAGCAGCAAAGCAGGAAAAGATACGCAGTATTTT
TRBD1 | NA | TRBJ1-2 | TRBV19 | CASNPDRGYGYTF | TGTGCCAGTAACCCGGACAGGGGCTATGGCTACACCTTC
NA | NA | TRBJ1-5 | TRBV30 | CAWSPSDQPQHF | TGTGCCTGGAGTCCCTCCGATCAGCCCCAGCATTTT
NA | NA | TRBJ1-1 | TRBV7-6 | CASSLGQPNTEAFF | TGTGCCAGCAGCTTAGGGCAGCCGAACACTGAAGCTTTCTTT
NA | once | TRBJ2-7 | TRBV6-6 | CASSYTGIYYEQYF | TGTGCCAGCAGTTATACAGGGATCTACTACGAGCAGTACTTC
TRBD1 | NA | TRBJ2-1 | TRBV5-1 | CASSFPGQGKGSSYNEQFF | TGCGCCAGCAGCTTCCCGGGACAGGGGAAAGGCAGCTCCTACAATGAGCAGTTCTTC
TRBD2 | NA | TRBJ2-1 | TRBV2 | CASSEAGLAGLLEQFF | TGTGCCAGCAGTGAAGCAGGACTAGCGGGCCTCCTTGAGCAGTTCTTC
TRBD1 | NA | TRBJ2-3 | TRBV5-6 | CASSYGTASTDTQYF | TGTGCCAGCAGCTATGGGACAGCTAGCACAGATACGCAGTATTTT
TRBD2 | NA | TRBJ2-1 | TRBV6-4 | CASSALAVLAGGNEQFF | TGTGCCAGCAGTGCGTTAGCTGTACTAGCGGGAGGGAATGAGCAGTTCTTC
NA | NA | TRBJ2-6 | TRBV7-6 | CASSYTGTSGANVLTF | TGTGCCAGCAGCTATACAGGAACCTCTGGGGCCAACGTCCTGACTTTC
TRBD2 | NA | TRBJ2-5 | TRBV7-8 | CASNHEAGGETQYF | TGTGCCAGCAACCACGAAGCCGGGGGGGAGACCCAGTACTTC